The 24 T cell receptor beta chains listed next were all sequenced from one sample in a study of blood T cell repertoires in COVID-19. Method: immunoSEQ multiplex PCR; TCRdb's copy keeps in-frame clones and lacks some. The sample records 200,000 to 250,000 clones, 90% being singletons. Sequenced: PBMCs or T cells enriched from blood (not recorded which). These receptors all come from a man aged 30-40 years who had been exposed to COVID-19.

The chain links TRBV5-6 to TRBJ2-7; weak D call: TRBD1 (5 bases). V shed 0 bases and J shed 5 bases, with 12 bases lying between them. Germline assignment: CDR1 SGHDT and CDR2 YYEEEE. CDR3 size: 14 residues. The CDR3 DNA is TGTGCCAGCAGCTTGGTGGCAGGGTTCGACGAGCAGTACTTC. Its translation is CASSLVAGFDEQYF.

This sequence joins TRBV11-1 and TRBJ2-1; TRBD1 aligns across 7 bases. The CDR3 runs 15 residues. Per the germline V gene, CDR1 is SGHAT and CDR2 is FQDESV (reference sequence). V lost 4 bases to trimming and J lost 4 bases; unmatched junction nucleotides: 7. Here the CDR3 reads CASSYDRESYNEQFF. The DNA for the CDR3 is TGTGCCAGCAGCTACGACAGGGAGTCTTACAATGAGCAGTTCTTC.

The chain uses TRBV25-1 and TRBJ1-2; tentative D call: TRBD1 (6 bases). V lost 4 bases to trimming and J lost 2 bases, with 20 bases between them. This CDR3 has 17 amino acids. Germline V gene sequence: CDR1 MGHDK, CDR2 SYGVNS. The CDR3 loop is CASSANSGQIYNYGYTF. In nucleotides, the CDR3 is TGTGCCAGCAGTGCCAATTCTGGACAGATTTACAACTATGGCTACACCTTC.

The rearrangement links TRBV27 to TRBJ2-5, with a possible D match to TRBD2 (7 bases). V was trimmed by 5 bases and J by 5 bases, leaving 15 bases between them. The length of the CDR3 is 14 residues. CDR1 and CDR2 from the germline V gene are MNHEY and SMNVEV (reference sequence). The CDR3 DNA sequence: TGTGCCAGCAGTCCTGGGGGGGGCGGTGAGACCCAGTACTTC. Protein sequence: CASSPGGGGETQYF.

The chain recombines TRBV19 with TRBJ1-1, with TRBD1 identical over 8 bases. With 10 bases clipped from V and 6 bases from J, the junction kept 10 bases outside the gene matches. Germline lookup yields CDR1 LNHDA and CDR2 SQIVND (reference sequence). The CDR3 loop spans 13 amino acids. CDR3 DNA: TGTGCCACCTCACCCGCCAGGGGGCCTGAAGCTTTCTTT. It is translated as CATSPARGPEAFF.

The CDR3, as DNA: TGTGCCAGCAGCCCCTTGAGCGGAGGTGGGGAGACCCAGTACTTC. This sequence encodes CASSPLSGGGETQYF. The chain combines TRBV7-3 with TRBJ2-5, with D perhaps TRBD2 (5 bases). V was pared by 5 bases and J by 5 bases, with 18 bases between. The CDR3 extends over 15 amino acids. Germline lookup yields CDR1 SGHTA and CDR2 FQGTGA.

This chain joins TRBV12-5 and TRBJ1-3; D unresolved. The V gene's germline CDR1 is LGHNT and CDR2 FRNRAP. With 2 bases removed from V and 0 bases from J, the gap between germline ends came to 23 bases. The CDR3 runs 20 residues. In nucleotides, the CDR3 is TGTGCTAGTGGTTTGCCCTTTTCGCTGGTATGGGCCAACTCTGGAAACACCATATATTTT. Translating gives CASGLPFSLVWANSGNTIYF.

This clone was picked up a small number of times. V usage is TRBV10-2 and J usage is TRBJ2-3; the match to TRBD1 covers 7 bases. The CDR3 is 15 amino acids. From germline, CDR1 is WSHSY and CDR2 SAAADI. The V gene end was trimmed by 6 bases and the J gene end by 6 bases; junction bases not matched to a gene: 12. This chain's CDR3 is CASRKEQGRLDTQYF. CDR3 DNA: TGCGCCAGCAGAAAGGAACAGGGGCGTTTGGATACGCAGTATTTT.

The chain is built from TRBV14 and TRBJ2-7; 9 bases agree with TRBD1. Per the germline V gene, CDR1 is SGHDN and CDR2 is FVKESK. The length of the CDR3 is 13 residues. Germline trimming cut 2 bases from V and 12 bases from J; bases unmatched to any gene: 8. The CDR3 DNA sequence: TGTGCCAGCAGCCAAAGTAGACAGGGGGTTCTGTACTTC. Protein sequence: CASSQSRQGVLYF.

Here the CDR3 reads CASSLNRGNQPQHF. The CDR3 nucleotides are TGTGCCAGCAGCTTAAACAGGGGAAATCAGCCCCAGCATTTT. The rearrangement links TRBV7-2 to TRBJ1-5; 7 nucleotides line up with TRBD1. Germline assignment: CDR1 SGHTA and CDR2 FQGNSA. This CDR3 is 14 amino acids long. V gave up 2 bases and J gave up 4 bases; unmatched junction bases: 2.

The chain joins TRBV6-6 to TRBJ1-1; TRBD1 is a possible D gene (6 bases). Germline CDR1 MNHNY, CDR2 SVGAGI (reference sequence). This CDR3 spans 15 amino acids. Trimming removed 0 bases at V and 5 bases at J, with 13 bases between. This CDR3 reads CASSYSQRGGTEAFF. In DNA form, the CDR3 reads TGTGCCAGCAGTTACTCGCAGAGGGGGGGAACTGAAGCTTTCTTT.

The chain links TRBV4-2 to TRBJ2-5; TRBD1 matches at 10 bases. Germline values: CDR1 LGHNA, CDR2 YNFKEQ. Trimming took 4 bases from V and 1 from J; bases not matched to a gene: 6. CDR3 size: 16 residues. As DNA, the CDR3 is TGTGCCAGCAGCCCCGGGACAGGGGCCATCCAAGAGACCCAGTACTTC. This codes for CASSPGTGAIQETQYF.

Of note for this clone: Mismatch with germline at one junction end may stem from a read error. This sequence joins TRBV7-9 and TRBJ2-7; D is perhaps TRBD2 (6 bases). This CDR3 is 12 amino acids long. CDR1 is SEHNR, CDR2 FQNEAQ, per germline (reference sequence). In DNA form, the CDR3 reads TGTGCCAGCAGCTTGGGCGGGCCCCCGGGAGACTTC. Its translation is CASSLGGPPGDF. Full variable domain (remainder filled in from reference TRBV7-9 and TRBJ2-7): DTGVSQNPRHKITKRGQNVTFRCDPISEHNRLYWYRQTLGQGPEFLTYFQNEAQLEKSRLLSDRFSAERPKGSFSTLEIQRTEQGDSAMYLCASSLGGPPGDFGPGTRLTVT.

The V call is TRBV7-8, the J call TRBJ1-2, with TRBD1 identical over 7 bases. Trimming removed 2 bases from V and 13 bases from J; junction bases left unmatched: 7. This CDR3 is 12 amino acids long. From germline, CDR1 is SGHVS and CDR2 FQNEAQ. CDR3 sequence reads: CASSLRDSLPTF. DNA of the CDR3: TGTGCCAGCAGCTTACGGGACAGCCTCCCCACCTTC.

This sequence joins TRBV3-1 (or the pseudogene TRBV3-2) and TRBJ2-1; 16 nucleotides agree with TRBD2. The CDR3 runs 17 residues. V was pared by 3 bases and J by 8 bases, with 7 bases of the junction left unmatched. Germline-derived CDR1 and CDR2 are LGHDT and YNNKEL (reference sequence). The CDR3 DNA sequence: TGTGCCAGCAGCCAGCTGGGGACTAGCGGGGGGGCAGATGAGCAGTTCTTC. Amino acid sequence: CASSQLGTSGGADEQFF.

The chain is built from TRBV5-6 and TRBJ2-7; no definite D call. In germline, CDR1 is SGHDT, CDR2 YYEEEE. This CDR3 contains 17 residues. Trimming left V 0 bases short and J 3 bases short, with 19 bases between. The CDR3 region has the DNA TGTGCCAGCAGCTTGGGCCCCAAAGACATTTTGGGCTACGAGCAGTACTTC. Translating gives CASSLGPKDILGYEQYF.

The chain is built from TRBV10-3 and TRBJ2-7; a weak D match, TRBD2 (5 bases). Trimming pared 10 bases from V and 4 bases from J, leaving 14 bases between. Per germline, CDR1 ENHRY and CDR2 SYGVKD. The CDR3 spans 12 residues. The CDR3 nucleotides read TGTGCCACTTGGACTCTCGGGTACGAGCAGTACTTC. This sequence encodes CATWTLGYEQYF.

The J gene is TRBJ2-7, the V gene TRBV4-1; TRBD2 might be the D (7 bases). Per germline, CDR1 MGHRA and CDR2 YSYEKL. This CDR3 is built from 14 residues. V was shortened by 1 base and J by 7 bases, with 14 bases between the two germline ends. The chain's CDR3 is CASSQVRGAGEQYF. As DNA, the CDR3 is TGCGCCAGCAGCCAAGTACGGGGGGCTGGGGAGCAGTACTTC.

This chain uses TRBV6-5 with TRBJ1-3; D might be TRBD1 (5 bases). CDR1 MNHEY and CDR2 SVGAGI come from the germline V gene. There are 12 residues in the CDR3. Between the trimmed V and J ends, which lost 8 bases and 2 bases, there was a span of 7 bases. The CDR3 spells CASQGPGNTIYF. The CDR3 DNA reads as TGTGCCAGCCAGGGCCCTGGAAACACCATATATTTT.

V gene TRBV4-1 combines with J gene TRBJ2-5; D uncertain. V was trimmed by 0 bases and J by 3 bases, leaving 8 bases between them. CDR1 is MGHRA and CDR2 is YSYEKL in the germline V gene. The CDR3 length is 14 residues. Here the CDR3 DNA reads TGCGCCAGCAGCCAAGATCCTCAGGAAGAGACCCAGTACTTC. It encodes CASSQDPQEETQYF.

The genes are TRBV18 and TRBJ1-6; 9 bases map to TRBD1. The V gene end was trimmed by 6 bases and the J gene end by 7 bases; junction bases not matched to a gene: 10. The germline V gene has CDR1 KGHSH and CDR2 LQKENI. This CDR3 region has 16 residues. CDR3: CASSPGRQGGNSPLHF. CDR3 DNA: TGTGCCAGCTCCCCAGGAAGACAGGGGGGAAATTCACCCCTCCACTTT.

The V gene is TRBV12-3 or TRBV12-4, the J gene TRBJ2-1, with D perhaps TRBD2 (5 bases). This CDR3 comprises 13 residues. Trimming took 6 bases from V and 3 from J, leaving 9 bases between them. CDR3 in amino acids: CASSPGGYNEQFF. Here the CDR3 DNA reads TGTGCCAGCAGCCCTGGAGGCTACAATGAGCAGTTCTTC.

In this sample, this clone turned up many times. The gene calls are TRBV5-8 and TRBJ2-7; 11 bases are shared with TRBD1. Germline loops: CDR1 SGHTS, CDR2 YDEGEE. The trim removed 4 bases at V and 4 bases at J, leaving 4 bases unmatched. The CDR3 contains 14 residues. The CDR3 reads CASSRDRGTYEQYF. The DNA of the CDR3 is TGTGCCAGCAGCCGGGACAGGGGGACATACGAGCAGTACTTC.

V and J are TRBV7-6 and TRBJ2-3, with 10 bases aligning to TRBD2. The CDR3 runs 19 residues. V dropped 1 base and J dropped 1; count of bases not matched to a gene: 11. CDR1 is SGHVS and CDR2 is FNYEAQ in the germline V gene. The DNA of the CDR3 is TGTGCCAGCAGCTTAGGGAAGGCAACCGGGACTAGCGGCACAGATACGCAGTATTTT. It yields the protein CASSLGKATGTSGTDTQYF.